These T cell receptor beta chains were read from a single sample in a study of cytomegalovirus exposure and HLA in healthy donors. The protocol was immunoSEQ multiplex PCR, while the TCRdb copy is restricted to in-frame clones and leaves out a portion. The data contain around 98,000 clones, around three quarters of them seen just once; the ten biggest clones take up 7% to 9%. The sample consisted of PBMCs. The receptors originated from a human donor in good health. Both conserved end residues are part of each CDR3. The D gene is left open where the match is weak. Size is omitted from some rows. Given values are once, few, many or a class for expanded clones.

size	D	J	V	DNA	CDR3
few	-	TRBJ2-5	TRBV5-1	TGCGCCAGCAGCTCCTGGAGATTAGATCAAGAGACCCAGTACTTC	CASSSWRLDQETQYF
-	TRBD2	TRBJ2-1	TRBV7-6	TGTGCCAGCAGCTTAGCTCCAGCGGGAGGGGGATTGAATGAGCAGTTCTTC	CASSLAPAGGGLNEQFF
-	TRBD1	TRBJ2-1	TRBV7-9	TGTGCCAGCAGCTTACTAGGGGGCGGAAATGAGCAGTTCTTC	CASSLLGGGNEQFF
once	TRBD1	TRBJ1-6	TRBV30	TGTGCCTATTCCCGGGGCCAGGGGGATAATTCACCCCTCCACTTT	CAYSRGQGDNSPLHF
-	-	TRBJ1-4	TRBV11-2	TGTGCCAGCAGCGCCTCCAGGGGTAATAATGAAAAACTGTTTTTT	CASSASRGNNEKLFF
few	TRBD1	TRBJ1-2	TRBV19	TGTGCCAGTAGTATCGGGACAGTGAAACTATATGGCTACACCTTC	CASSIGTVKLYGYTF
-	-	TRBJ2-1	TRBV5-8	TGTGCCAGCAGCTCGAGGGTCCTAAGCGATGAGCAGTTCTTC	CASSSRVLSDEQFF
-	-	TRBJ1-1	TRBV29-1	TGCAGTGGGGAGGAGGCTGGGACTGAAGCTTTCTTT	CSGEEAGTEAFF
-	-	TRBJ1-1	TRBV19	TGTGCCAGTAGTATAAACAGACTGAACACTGAAGCTTTCTTT	CASSINRLNTEAFF
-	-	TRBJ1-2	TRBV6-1	TGTGCCAGCACGAGAGACACCTATGGCTACACCTTC	CASTRDTYGYTF
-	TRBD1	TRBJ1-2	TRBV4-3	TGCGCCAGCAGCCAACGAGGGACAGGGAGGGATGGCTACACCTTC	CASSQRGTGRDGYTF
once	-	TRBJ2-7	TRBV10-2	TGCGCCACCTCCCCCGACAGTCAGTCCTACGAGCAGTACTTC	CATSPDSQSYEQYF
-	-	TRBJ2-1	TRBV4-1	TGCGCCAGCAGCCAAGATCGGTATGAGCAGTTCTTC	CASSQDRYEQFF
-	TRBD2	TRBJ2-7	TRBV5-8	TGTGCCAGCACCCGAGGGGCGGGAGGGCCAAGCGAGCAGTACTTC	CASTRGAGGPSEQYF
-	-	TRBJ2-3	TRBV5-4	TGTGCCAGCAGCTTGGGTAGCGGAGATACGCAGTATTTT	CASSLGSGDTQYF
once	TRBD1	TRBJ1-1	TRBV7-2	TGTGCCAGCAGCTTGAGACAGGGCCTTGAAGCTTTCTTT	CASSLRQGLEAFF
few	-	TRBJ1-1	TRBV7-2	TGTGCCAGCAGTCAGGGGTGGGTCACTGAAGCTTTCTTT	CASSQGWVTEAFF
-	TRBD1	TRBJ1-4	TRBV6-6	TGTGCCAGCAGTTACCCGGACAGGGGGAAACTGTTTTTT	CASSYPDRGKLFF
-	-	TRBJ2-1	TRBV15	TGTGCCACCAGCAGAGTTTTACAGAATTACAATGAGCAGTTCTTC	CATSRVLQNYNEQFF
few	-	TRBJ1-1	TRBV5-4	TGTGCCAGCAGCTTGGCACAGGGTTGGAACACTGAAGCTTTCTTT	CASSLAQGWNTEAFF
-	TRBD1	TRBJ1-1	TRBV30	TGTGCCTCTAACAGGGGATTGAACACTGAAGCTTTCTTT	CASNRGLNTEAFF
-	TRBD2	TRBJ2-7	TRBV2	TGTGCCAGCAGTGAAGACCCCCTAGATAGCGGGAGTCTGTACGAGCAGTACTTC	CASSEDPLDSGSLYEQYF
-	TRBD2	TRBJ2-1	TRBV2	TGTGCCAGCAGTGATCTAGCGGGAGGGCCCAATGAGCAGTTCTTC	CASSDLAGGPNEQFF
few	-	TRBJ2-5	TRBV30	TGTGCCTGTACCAGGGGGGCGTTGGGGACCCAGTACTTC	CACTRGALGTQYF
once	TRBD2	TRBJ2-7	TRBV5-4	TGTGCCAGCAGCCTGACCCGGCTCGCGGGAGGGCCCTACGAGCAGTACTTC	CASSLTRLAGGPYEQYF
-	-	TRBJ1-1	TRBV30	TGTGCCTGGAGTATTTTTTCGAGTGTGAACACTGAAGCTTTCTTT	CAWSIFSSVNTEAFF
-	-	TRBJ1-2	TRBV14	TGTGCCAGCAGCCCGCAACTCTATGGCTACACCTTC	CASSPQLYGYTF
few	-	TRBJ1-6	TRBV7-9	TGTGCCAGCAGCTTATATGAGGGAGGGGGTAATTCACCCCTCCACTTT	CASSLYEGGGNSPLHF
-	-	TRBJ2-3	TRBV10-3	TGTGCCATCAGACCCATATGGGCCCAGGGGAGCACAGATACGCAGTATTTT	CAIRPIWAQGSTDTQYF
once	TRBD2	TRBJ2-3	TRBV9	TGTGCCAGCAGCGTAGCTCCTAGCGGAGACACAGATACGCAGTATTTT	CASSVAPSGDTDTQYF
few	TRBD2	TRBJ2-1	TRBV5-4	TGTGCCAGCAGCGGCGGACTAGCGGGGGCCTACAATGAGCAGTTCTTC	CASSGGLAGAYNEQFF
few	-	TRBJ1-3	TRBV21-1	TGTGCCAGCAGCAAAATCCGGGACAGCCAAAACTTATCTGGAAACACCATATATTTT	CASSKIRDSQNLSGNTIYF
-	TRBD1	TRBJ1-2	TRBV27	TGTGCCAGCAGTCCGACAGGGCAAGGCTACACCTTC	CASSPTGQGYTF
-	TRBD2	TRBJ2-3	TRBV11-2	TGTGCCAGCAGACCGAGGACTAGCGGGAAGTGGGTGCAGTATTTT	CASRPRTSGKWVQYF
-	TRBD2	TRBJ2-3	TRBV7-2	TGTGCCAGCAGCTCCAAGCGGGAGGGCCAAGATACGCAGTATTTT	CASSSKREGQDTQYF
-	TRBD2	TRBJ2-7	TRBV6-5	TGTGCCAGCAGTTTATCTAGCGGGAGTTTTGACGAGCAGTACTTC	CASSLSSGSFDEQYF
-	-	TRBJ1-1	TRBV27	TGTGCCAGTATCCGCCGGGGGGGGGCCGGCTCAAAGGAAGCTTTCTTT	CASIRRGGAGSKEAFF
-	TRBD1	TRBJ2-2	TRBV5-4	TGTGCCAGCAGCTCAGGACAGGGAGCGGCCGGGGAGCTGTTTTTT	CASSSGQGAAGELFF
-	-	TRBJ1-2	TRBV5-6	TGTGCCAGCAACTGGGGGGGGAAAGCTAACTATGGCTACACCTTC	CASNWGGKANYGYTF
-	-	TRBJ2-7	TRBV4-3	TGCGCCAGCAGCCAAAACCAGGGTGCCGAGCAGTACTTC	CASSQNQGAEQYF
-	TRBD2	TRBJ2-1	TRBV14	TGTGCCAGCAGCCGTCTGGCGGGAGGGCGGGATGAGCAGTTCTTC	CASSRLAGGRDEQFF
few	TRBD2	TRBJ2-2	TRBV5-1	TGCGCCAGCATGATCGCGGGAGGAACCGGGGAGCTGTTTTTT	CASMIAGGTGELFF
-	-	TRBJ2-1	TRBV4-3	TGCGCCAGCAGCCAAGATCTGGGCGGGGCCCCCTACAATGAGCAGTTCTTC	CASSQDLGGAPYNEQFF
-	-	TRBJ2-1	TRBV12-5	TGTGCTAGTGTCCTGCACTACGGTGAGCAGTTCTTC	CASVLHYGEQFF